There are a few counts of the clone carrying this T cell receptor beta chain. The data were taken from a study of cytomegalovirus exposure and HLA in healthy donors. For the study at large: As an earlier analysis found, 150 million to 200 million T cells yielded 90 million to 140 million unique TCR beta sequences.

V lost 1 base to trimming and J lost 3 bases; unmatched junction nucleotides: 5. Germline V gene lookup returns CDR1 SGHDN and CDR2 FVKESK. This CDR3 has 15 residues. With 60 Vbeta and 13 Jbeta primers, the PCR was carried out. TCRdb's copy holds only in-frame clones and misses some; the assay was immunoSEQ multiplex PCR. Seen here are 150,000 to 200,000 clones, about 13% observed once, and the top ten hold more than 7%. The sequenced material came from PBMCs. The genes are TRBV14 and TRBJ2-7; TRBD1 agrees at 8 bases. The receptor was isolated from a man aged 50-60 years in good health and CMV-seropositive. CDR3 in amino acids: CASSQGRDRRYEQYF. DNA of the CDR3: TGTGCCAGCAGCCAAGGGCGGGACAGGCGCTACGAGCAGTACTTC.